This T cell receptor (beta chain) was recorded in a study of response to subunit inactivated influenza vaccine. Regarding the study as a whole: T cells newly recruited by each seasonal influenza vaccination are few, the authors suggested.

The CDR3 is made up of 14 amino acids. CDR1 and CDR2 from the germline V gene are SEHNR and FQNEAQ (reference sequence). V dropped 5 bases and J dropped 2; count of bases not matched to a gene: 5. This clonotype was found many times. Its antigen remains unidentified. TCRdb used MiXCR to reprocess the RT-PCR reads, holding one entry per CDR3 protein. This sample carries under 800,000 distinct CDR3 sequences, approximately 15% of them seen once, and the ten largest clones take approximately 6.5%. The specimen was PBMCs from blood, collected less than 15 days before vaccination. The gene calls are TRBV7-9 and TRBJ1-2, with 7 bases matching TRBD1. This TCR was recovered from a man aged 45-60 years who received an inactivated influenza vaccine. CDR3 loop: CASSPGTANYGYTF. The CDR3 region has the DNA TGTGCCAGCAGCCCAGGGACAGCCAACTATGGCTACACCTTC.